The sequence of this T cell receptor (beta chain) was determined in a study of identical twins. Unique molecular identifiers were present on the cDNA, which also gained a universal primer site by template switching. One entry per CDR3 protein, called by TCRdb with MiXCR from the 5' RACE reads. Among 350,000 to 450,000 distinct CDR3 sequences listed, approximately 17% were seen once. Germline V gene lookup returns CDR1 DFQATT and CDR2 SNEGSKA (reference sequence). The CDR3 has 13 residues. Trimming removed 1 base from V and 2 bases from J; junction bases left unmatched: 2. This clonotype occurred many times. Its antigen is currently unknown. Overall study results and limits: The degree of excess twin sharing was weaker in beta out-of-frame sequences. Within monozygotic twins, out-of-frame TCR alpha sharing was underestimated by the models. Zero-insertion results could be subject to partial confounding by invariant MAIT and iNKT cells.

The sample consisted of naive T cells sorted from blood. This chain connects TRBV20-1 to TRBJ2-7; TRBD1 aligns across 7 bases. This clonotype was sampled from a man in his forties or fifties in good health. The CDR3 region has the DNA TGCAGTGCTAGAGGTGGACAGGCCTACGAGCAGTACTTC. Translated, it gives CSARGGQAYEQYF.